Listed here are 9 T cell receptor beta chains from one sample, sequenced in a study of identical twins. TCRdb called the 5' RACE reads again in MiXCR, with one record for every CDR3 protein. The sample contains roughly 720,000 distinct CDR3 sequences, over 15% of which appear only once. The sample was also linked to a second study, of T cells expressing NK-cell markers.

Specimen: PBMCs. The receptors were gathered from a woman aged 18-29 years in good health.

This clonotype was counted between two and nine times. The chain recombines TRBV5-1 with TRBJ2-1, with a weak D call TRBD1 (6 bases). Germline CDR1 reads SGHRS; CDR2 reads YFSETQ. This CDR3 contains 15 residues. V was shortened by 5 bases and J by 6 bases, with 18 bases between the two germline ends. The CDR3 coding sequence is TGCGCCAGCAGACAGGGTCCCCAGGCAGGCAATGAGCAGTTCTTC. Its translation is CASRQGPQAGNEQFF.

V is TRBV30 and J is TRBJ2-7; 7 bases line up with TRBD1. With V trimmed by 2 bases and J by 3 bases, 7 bases remained unmatched. Germline CDR1 and CDR2: GTSNPN and SVGIG (reference sequence). The CDR3 totals 14 residues. The CDR3 region is CAWSQRTGGYEQYF. For the CDR3, the DNA is TGTGCCTGGAGTCAACGGACAGGTGGCTACGAGCAGTACTTC.

The chain combines TRBV6-2 or TRBV6-3 with TRBJ1-2; D gene uncertain. V gave up 2 bases and J gave up 6 bases, with 1 base separating them. This CDR3 spans 10 amino acids. Germline-derived CDR1 and CDR2 are MNHEY and SVGEGT. For the CDR3, the DNA is TGTGCCAGCAGTTACAATGGCTACACCTTC. Protein sequence: CASSYNGYTF.

This chain links TRBV12-3 or TRBV12-4 with TRBJ1-5, with TRBD1 matching over 9 bases. Trimming took 6 bases from V and 0 from J; bases not matched to a gene: 3. The CDR3 has 15 amino acids. The CDR3 is CASRKGQGSNQPQHF. In nucleotides, the CDR3 is TGTGCCAGCAGGAAGGGACAGGGTAGCAATCAGCCCCAGCATTTT.

This clonotype came up a few times. This chain connects TRBV7-2 to TRBJ2-7; maybe TRBD2 (6 bases). The V gene's germline CDR1 is SGHTA and CDR2 FQGNSA. The CDR3 is 13 residues long. Between the trimmed V and J ends, which lost 8 bases and 3 bases, there was a span of 14 bases. The CDR3 sequence: CASGRDLLYEQYF. DNA for the CDR3: TGTGCCAGCGGACGGGACTTACTCTACGAGCAGTACTTC.

The V gene is TRBV5-1, the J gene TRBJ2-1, with 12 nucleotides matching TRBD2. Germline CDR1 is SGHRS and CDR2 is YFSETQ. Trimming at V came to 2 bases and at J to 10 bases, leaving 7 bases not matched to a gene. The CDR3 contains 15 residues. In nucleotides, the CDR3 is TGCGCCAGCAGCTTCCCTAGCGGGAGGGCACAGGAGCAGTTCTTC. Translation gives CASSFPSGRAQEQFF.

J is TRBJ2-5 and V is TRBV20-1; TRBD2 aligns across 7 bases. Per germline, CDR1 DFQATT and CDR2 SNEGSKA (reference sequence). The CDR3 is 19 amino acids. V was clipped by 0 bases and J by 4 bases; unmatched bases: 20. Here the CDR3 reads CSARDSRGGGLEGLETQYF. The CDR3 DNA is TGCAGTGCTAGAGATTCGAGGGGCGGCGGACTAGAGGGACTAGAGACCCAGTACTTC.

The chain employs TRBV6-1 and TRBJ2-6, with 7 bases matching TRBD1. Germline V gene sequence: CDR1 MNHNS, CDR2 SASEGT. There are 17 residues in the CDR3. J was trimmed by 0 bases and V by 10 bases; bases with no gene match: 12. The CDR3 region is CATQRGQRLSGANVLTF. In DNA form, the CDR3 reads TGTGCCACGCAGAGGGGACAGAGGCTCTCTGGGGCCAACGTCCTGACTTTC.

In this sample, this clonotype turned up a few times. This chain connects TRBV7-9 to TRBJ2-1; TRBD1 aligns across 11 bases. With 2 bases clipped from V and 2 bases from J, the junction kept 5 bases outside the gene matches. The CDR3 runs 17 residues. Germline-derived CDR1 and CDR2 are SEHNR and FQNEAQ (reference sequence). The CDR3 nucleotides read TGTGCCAGCAGCTTATTCGGACAGGGGGCCCCCTACAATGAGCAGTTCTTC. Its protein is CASSLFGQGAPYNEQFF.